This TCR beta chain was sequenced during a study of blood T cell repertoires in COVID-19. This clone was detected only once. Some clones are missing from TCRdb's copy, which holds only in-frame ones; the method was immunoSEQ multiplex PCR. Here the sample spans under 250,000 clones, 70% to 90% being singletons. CDR1 is KGHSH and CDR2 is LQKENI in the germline V gene. There are 14 residues in the CDR3. Trimming removed 5 bases from V and 7 bases from J; junction bases left unmatched: 7. The clonotype was recovered from a woman aged 70-85 years with active or convalescent COVID-19. The chain combines TRBV18 with TRBJ2-2; TRBD1 matches 7 bases. The sequencing sample was made of peripheral blood. CDR3: CASSTGEGDGELFF. The CDR3 DNA is TGTGCCAGCTCAACAGGGGAAGGTGACGGGGAGCTGTTTTTT. The variable domain in full, with the rest retrieved from reference TRBV18 and TRBJ2-2, is NAGVMQNPRHLVRRRGQEARLRCSPMKGHSHVYWYRQLPEEGLKFMVYLQKENIIDESGMPKERFSAEFPKEGPSILRIQQVVRGDSAAYFCASSTGEGDGELFFGEGSRLTVL.